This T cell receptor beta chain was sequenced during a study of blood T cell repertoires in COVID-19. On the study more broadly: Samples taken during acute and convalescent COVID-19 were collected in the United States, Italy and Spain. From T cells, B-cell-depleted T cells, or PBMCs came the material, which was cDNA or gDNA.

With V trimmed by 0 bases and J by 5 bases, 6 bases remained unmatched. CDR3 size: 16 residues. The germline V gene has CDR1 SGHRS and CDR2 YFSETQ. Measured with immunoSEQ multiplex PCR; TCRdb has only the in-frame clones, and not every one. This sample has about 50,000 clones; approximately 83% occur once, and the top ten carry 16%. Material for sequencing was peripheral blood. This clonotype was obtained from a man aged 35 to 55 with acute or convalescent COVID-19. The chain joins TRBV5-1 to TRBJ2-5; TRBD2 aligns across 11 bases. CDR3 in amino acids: CASSLDLAGGGETQYF. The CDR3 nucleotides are TGCGCCAGCAGCTTGGACCTAGCGGGGGGCGGGGAGACCCAGTACTTC. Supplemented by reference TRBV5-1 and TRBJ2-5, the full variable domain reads KAGVTQTPRYLIKTRGQQVTLSCSPISGHRSVSWYQQTPGQGLQFLFEYFSETQRNKGNFPGRFSGRQFSNSRSEMNVSTLELGDSALYLCASSLDLAGGGETQYFGPGTRLLVL.